The sequence of this T cell receptor beta chain was determined in a study of blood T cells in healthy people across ages. Study at large: The template switching approach captured approximately one barcoded beta molecule for every two T cells.

Overall study findings and caveats: The percentage of naive T cells correlated strongly with TCR beta diversity. Because sorting was not performed, PBMCs prevented conclusive naive versus antigen-experienced comparison. It was the long-lived donors that had more naive CD4+ cells and higher diversity than aged donors.

The CDR3 spans 13 residues. Germline V gene lookup returns CDR1 DFQATT and CDR2 SNEGSKA (reference sequence). V dropped 5 bases and J dropped 2; count of bases not matched to a gene: 6. Primers used in a second PCR of about 6 to 12 cycles were a sample-barcoded 5' primer and a J-beta primer mix. TCRdb re-called the 5' RACE reads through MiXCR, storing one row per CDR3 protein. The table includes roughly 800,000 distinct CDR3 sequences, 58% detected once. This clonotype was seen repeatedly, ten times or more. Antigen specificity is unknown. The chain recombines TRBV20-1 with TRBJ2-7; 7 bases line up with TRBD1. Sequenced input: blood. The clonotype originates from a man aged 30 to 39 in good health. This CDR3 reads CSARGQVTYEQYF. The CDR3 nucleotides are TGCAGTGCTCGTGGACAGGTCACCTACGAGCAGTACTTC.